The 25 T cell receptor beta chains listed next were all sequenced from one sample in a study of blood T cell repertoires in COVID-19. Assay: immunoSEQ multiplex PCR; the TCRdb copy retains only in-frame clones and omits some. This sample yields roughly 160,000 clones, of which approximately 85% are seen a single time; 6.5% to 7.5% belongs to the top ten. The sample comprised peripheral blood. The receptors originated from a man older than 75 with COVID-19, enrolled during active disease.

J is TRBJ1-4 and V is TRBV19; D unclear. V was pared by 2 bases and J by 3 bases, with 13 bases between. The CDR3 has 16 amino acids. In germline, CDR1 is LNHDA, CDR2 SQIVND (reference sequence). In DNA, the CDR3 is TGTGCCAGTAGTATACGGCCCTCAACAGCTAATGAAAAACTGTTTTTT. Its translation: CASSIRPSTANEKLFF.

On this clone: Mismatch with germline at one junction end may stem from a read error. The V gene is TRBV19, the J gene TRBJ1-6; 8 nucleotides line up with TRBD1. This CDR3 region has 16 residues. Germline CDR1 reads LNHDA; CDR2 reads SQIVND (reference sequence). In DNA form, the CDR3 reads TGTGCCAGTAGTCTAGACAGGGGTACCGGAATTTCACCCCTCCACTTT. Encoded protein: CASSLDRGTGISPLHF.

The V gene is TRBV3-1 (or the pseudogene TRBV3-2), the J gene TRBJ1-4; a weak D match, TRBD1 (6 bases). The V end was cut by 8 bases, the J end by 8 bases, with 18 bases between. Per the germline V gene, CDR1 is LGHDT and CDR2 is YNNKEL (reference sequence). CDR3 length: 14 amino acids. CDR3 amino acids: CASRRSGGFEKLFF. In DNA form, the CDR3 reads TGTGCCAGCCGGAGGTCTGGGGGCTTCGAAAAACTGTTTTTT.

This clone was recorded only once. The chain is built from TRBV6-1 and TRBJ1-6; D unresolved. Trimming cost V 1 base and J 8 bases, with 9 bases left between them. CDR1 is MNHNS, CDR2 SASEGT, per germline. The CDR3 loop spans 14 amino acids. The CDR3 loop reads CASSEGPGYSPLHF. Written as DNA, the CDR3 is TGTGCCAGCAGTGAAGGTCCGGGATATTCACCCCTCCACTTT.

The rearrangement links TRBV7-2 to TRBJ1-5, with D maybe TRBD1 (6 bases). The CDR3 has 13 residues. Germline assignment: CDR1 SGHTA and CDR2 FQGNSA. Trimming took 6 bases from V and 7 from J, leaving 13 bases between them. CDR3 region: CASSYRVRQPQHF. CDR3 DNA: TGTGCCAGCAGTTACAGGGTCCGACAGCCCCAGCATTTT.

CDR3 sequence (DNA): TGCAGTGCTAGTAACACTGGAAACACCATATATTTT. Amino acids: CSASNTGNTIYF. This chain uses TRBV20-1 with TRBJ1-3; D uncertain. The V gene's germline CDR1 is DFQATT and CDR2 SNEGSKA (reference sequence). The CDR3 spans 12 residues. V dropped 3 bases and J dropped 2 bases, with 5 bases sitting between them.

This clone was seen a few times. The chain couples TRBV18 to TRBJ1-4, with a weak D call TRBD1 (6 bases). Germline CDR1 and CDR2: KGHSH and LQKENI. V was cut by 2 bases and J by 0 bases, with 10 bases left in between. The CDR3 extends over 16 amino acids. CDR3 amino acids: CASSPGTLATNEKLFF. The CDR3 DNA sequence: TGTGCCAGCTCACCAGGGACACTCGCAACTAATGAAAAACTGTTTTTT.

In regard to this clone: This same CDR3 is encoded by further DNA sequences in the sample. The rearrangement uses TRBV18 and TRBJ1-1; D gene ambiguous. Germline assignment: CDR1 KGHSH and CDR2 LQKENI. This CDR3 contains 13 residues. V was shortened by 2 bases and J by 2 bases, with 6 bases between the two germline ends. CDR3 protein: CASSPGRNTEAFF. The DNA of the CDR3 is TGTGCCAGCTCACCAGGGCGAAACACTGAAGCTTTCTTT.

The rearrangement links TRBV7-7 to TRBJ1-5; no reliable D call. Germline lookup yields CDR1 SSHAT and CDR2 FNYEAQ (reference sequence). The CDR3 loop spans 13 amino acids. The V and J ends lost 1 base and 7 bases respectively, with 8 bases between them. CDR3 DNA sequence: TGTGCCAGCAGCTTAGTGGCGGGGCAGCCCCAGCATTTT. This codes for CASSLVAGQPQHF.

The CDR3 reads CASSVTLAGWDTDTQYF. In DNA, the CDR3 is TGTGCCAGCAGCGTGACACTAGCGGGGTGGGACACAGATACGCAGTATTTT. The V gene is TRBV5-8, the J gene TRBJ2-3, with 10 bases matching TRBD2. Germline V gene lookup returns CDR1 SGHTS and CDR2 YDEGEE. Trimming took 4 bases from V and 2 from J; bases not matched to a gene: 10. There are 17 residues in the CDR3.

The gene calls are TRBV12-5 and TRBJ2-7; D gene unclear. This CDR3 region has 14 residues. Germline assignment: CDR1 LGHNT and CDR2 FRNRAP. V lost 0 bases to trimming and J lost 5 bases, with 11 bases between them. The chain's CDR3 is CASGLVPPGHEQYF. The CDR3 DNA sequence: TGTGCTAGTGGTTTGGTTCCACCCGGTCACGAGCAGTACTTC.

J is TRBJ2-5 and V is TRBV28; a possible D gene is TRBD1 (7 bases). From germline, CDR1 is MDHEN and CDR2 SYDVKM. Trimming shortened V by 6 bases and J by 4 bases, and 15 bases separated the two germline ends. This CDR3 is 14 amino acids long. DNA for the CDR3: TGTGCCAGCAGGAGGGGGCTGGGGGGAGAGACCCAGTACTTC. This gives the protein CASRRGLGGETQYF. Supplemented by reference TRBV28 and TRBJ2-5, the full variable domain reads DVKVTQSSRYLVKRTGEKVFLECVQDMDHENMFWYRQDPGLGLRLIYFSYDVKMKEKGDIPEGYSVSREKKERFSLILESASTNQTSMYLCASRRGLGGETQYFGPGTRLLVL.

The rearrangement uses TRBV10-3 and TRBJ2-7; 14 bases line up with TRBD2. Germline assignment: CDR1 ENHRY and CDR2 SYGVKD. The CDR3 runs 15 residues. Unmatched junction bases numbered 1, after V lost 4 bases and J lost 2 bases. The CDR3 coding sequence is TGTGCCATCAGTGGACTAGCGGGGGGGCCCTACGAGCAGTACTTC. Translated: CAISGLAGGPYEQYF.

The chain recombines TRBV10-3 with TRBJ2-2, with D possibly TRBD2 on 6 matching bases. V lost 5 bases to trimming and J lost 5 bases, with 12 bases between them. The CDR3 spans 14 residues. CDR1 ENHRY and CDR2 SYGVKD come from the germline V gene. In nucleotides, the CDR3 is TGTGCCATCAGTCCCCTAGCGACGACCGGGGAGCTGTTTTTT. As protein: CAISPLATTGELFF.

V gene TRBV10-1 combines with J gene TRBJ1-2, with 9 bases aligning to TRBD1. This CDR3 is 15 amino acids long. Germline V gives CDR1 WNHNN, CDR2 SYGVQD (reference sequence). Trimming cost V 8 bases and J 7 bases; bases outside gene matches: 14. CDR3 amino acids: CASSPGQGSTGGYTF. In nucleotides, the CDR3 is TGCGCCAGCTCGCCGGGACAGGGTTCGACGGGTGGCTACACCTTC.

The chain carries TRBV18 and TRBJ1-2; D is undetermined. This CDR3 is built from 15 residues. The V and J ends lost 5 bases and 2 bases respectively, with 15 bases between them. Germline V CDR1 and CDR2: KGHSH, LQKENI. The CDR3 region has the DNA TGTGCCAGCTCAGGTGCGACGGGAATCAACTATGGCTACACCTTC. This translates into CASSGATGINYGYTF.

The table lists this clone with a few counts. The V call is TRBV11-3, the J call TRBJ1-1, with 9 bases identical to TRBD1. The CDR3 loop spans 15 amino acids. The V and J ends lost 4 bases and 7 bases, in that order; junction bases with no gene match: 10. Germline CDR1 is SGHNT and CDR2 is YENEEA. DNA of the CDR3: TGTGCCAGCAGCTCCGGGGGGACAGGGCACCTTGAAGCTTTCTTT. Residues: CASSSGGTGHLEAFF.

The rearrangement uses TRBV18 and TRBJ2-1, with 10 bases matching TRBD2. This CDR3 is built from 16 residues. Germline V lookup: CDR1 KGHSH, CDR2 LQKENI. V was clipped by 7 bases and J by 0 bases; unmatched bases: 6. The CDR3 reads CASFQRGGSSYNEQFF. In DNA form, the CDR3 reads TGTGCCAGCTTCCAGCGGGGGGGGAGCTCCTACAATGAGCAGTTCTTC.

This clone was seen a single time. The chain joins TRBV3-1 (or the pseudogene TRBV3-2) to TRBJ1-2; D perhaps matches TRBD1 (5 bases). With 3 bases removed from V and 8 bases from J, the gap between germline ends came to 10 bases. Per germline, CDR1 LGHDT and CDR2 YNNKEL (reference sequence). The CDR3 sequence is 12 residues long. CDR3 sequence (DNA): TGTGCCAGCAGCCAGCCAGGGTCCGGCTACACCTTC. It translates to CASSQPGSGYTF.

The chain uses TRBV2 and TRBJ1-4, with D uncertain. Trimming stripped 6 bases from V and 3 bases from J, with 11 bases between. In germline, CDR1 is SNHLY, CDR2 FYNNEI. The CDR3 sequence is 14 residues long. CDR3 bases: TGTGCCAGCAGCGGTGAAACCCCTAATGAAAAACTGTTTTTT. This translates into CASSGETPNEKLFF.

DNA for the CDR3: TGCAGCGCCGAGGACAGGGGGCGGACCGGGGAGCTGTTTTTT. Translated: CSAEDRGRTGELFF. This rearrangement joins TRBV29-1 to TRBJ2-2; TRBD1 matches 11 bases. Unmatched junction bases numbered 6, after V lost 7 bases and J lost 5 bases. The CDR3 has 14 amino acids. Germline V lookup: CDR1 SQVTM, CDR2 ANQGSEA.

This clone appeared a single time. The gene calls are TRBV11-3 and TRBJ2-4, with D unresolved. Trimming took 5 bases from V and 2 from J, leaving 13 bases between them. Germline CDR1 SGHNT, CDR2 YENEEA. The CDR3 loop spans 15 amino acids. The CDR3 region has the DNA TGTGCCAGCAGCCAGGTCGGAAGGTCCAAAAACATTCAGTACTTC. Protein: CASSQVGRSKNIQYF.

The chain recombines TRBV9 with TRBJ2-3, with 9 bases that match TRBD2. The V gene's germline CDR1 is SGDLS and CDR2 YYNGEE. The CDR3 loop spans 17 amino acids. The V gene end was trimmed by 1 base and the J gene end by 4 bases; junction bases not matched to a gene: 10. This CDR3 reads CASSVKGGGAKADTQYF. The CDR3 bases are TGTGCCAGCAGCGTAAAGGGCGGGGGGGCGAAGGCAGATACGCAGTATTTT.

This chain joins TRBV2 and TRBJ1-6; weak D call: TRBD1 (6 bases). Germline lookup yields CDR1 SNHLY and CDR2 FYNNEI. The ends were cut back, 8 bases at V and 7 bases at J, with 9 bases in the middle. The CDR3 totals 12 residues. As DNA, the CDR3 is TGTGCCAGCGCACAGGGAAATTCACCCCTCCACTTT. It encodes CASAQGNSPLHF.

The chain combines TRBV11-3 with TRBJ1-6; 10 nucleotides match TRBD1. Germline CDR1 SGHNT, CDR2 YENEEA. V was pared by 5 bases and J by 6 bases, with 4 bases of the junction left unmatched. CDR3 length: 15 amino acids. The CDR3 here is CASSPGTGVNSPLHF. CDR3 DNA: TGTGCCAGCAGCCCCGGGACAGGGGTTAATTCACCCCTCCACTTT.